The source of this TCR beta chain is a study of CD8+CD57+ T cells in acquired aplastic anemia. For the study at large: The average read count for CD4+ cells in healthy donors was some 11 million.

Notes on the study in general: Patients were compared with controls for CD8+ Simpson's diversity, and no significant difference emerged.

The CDR3 runs 15 residues. V shed 4 bases, J shed 10 bases, and the junction held 13 bases outside the gene matches. Germline assignment: CDR1 DFQATT and CDR2 SNEGSKA (reference sequence). It was genomic DNA that served as the template for profiling TCR beta VDJ and CDR3. TCRdb analysed the reads with MiXCR anew, one entry per CDR3 protein. The table lists 200,000 to 250,000 distinct CDR3 sequences, over 60% of them singletons, with 25% to 35% in the top ten. As for this clonotype: Its antigen is as yet unknown.

Source material: sorted CD4+, CD8+, or CD8+CD57+ T cells (not recorded which) from PBMCs. This TCR derives from a human donor in good health. The V and J genes are TRBV20-1 and TRBJ1-6; 7 bases agree with TRBD1. CDR3 in DNA: TGCAGTGCTAACCAGATAGGGACAGAAAGGTCACCCCTCCACTTT. Translating it yields CSANQIGTERSPLHF.